This T cell receptor beta chain originates from a study of control samples from healthy donors and cancer patients. Produced via immunoSEQ multiplex PCR; TCRdb's table is partial and in-frame only. The sample carries fewer than 200,000 clones, about 90% recorded once. Deletions cut 6 bases from V and 4 bases from J, with 13 bases between. The CDR3 length is 13 residues. This TCR came from a young woman in good health. The sequenced sample consisted of blood. The chain joins TRBV12-3 or TRBV12-4 to TRBJ2-7; no definite D call. CDR3 in amino acids: CASSLTQLYEQYF. The DNA of the CDR3 is TGTGCCAGCAGCCTTACGCAGTTATACGAGCAGTACTTC.